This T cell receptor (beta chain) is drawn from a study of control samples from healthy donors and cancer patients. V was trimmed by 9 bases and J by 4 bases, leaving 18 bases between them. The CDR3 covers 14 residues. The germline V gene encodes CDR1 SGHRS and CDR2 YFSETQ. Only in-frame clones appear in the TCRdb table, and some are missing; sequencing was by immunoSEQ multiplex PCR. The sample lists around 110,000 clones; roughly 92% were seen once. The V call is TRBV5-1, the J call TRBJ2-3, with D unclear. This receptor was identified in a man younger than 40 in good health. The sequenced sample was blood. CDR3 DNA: TGCGCCACCGCACAAGGACCCCGTTCAGATACGCAGTATTTT. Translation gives CATAQGPRSDTQYF.